Listed below are T cell receptor beta chains from one sample, sequenced in a study of blood T cell repertoires in COVID-19. The method was immunoSEQ multiplex PCR; TCRdb's version includes in-frame clones alone and lacks a portion of them. The table has about 380,000 clones, about four fifths seen once. The sequenced material came from peripheral blood. The source of these receptors is a human donor with acute or convalescent COVID-19. The donor label of this sample is uncertain. The CDR3 runs from the conserved cysteine through the conserved F or W. The D gene is left open where the match is weak. Clone size is stated in some rows and not others, as once, few, many or a class when expanded.

V gene	J gene	D gene	clone size	CDR3 protein	CDR3 DNA
TRBV10-1	TRBJ2-7	-	-	CASSGGGSSYEQYF	TGCGCCAGCAGCGGCGGGGGCTCGTCCTACGAGCAGTACTTC
TRBV28	TRBJ2-3	-	-	CASSPGTISDTQYF	TGTGCCAGCAGTCCAGGGACAATATCAGATACGCAGTATTTT
TRBV7-7	TRBJ2-3	-	-	CASSLGGVGTDTQYF	TGTGCCAGCAGCTTAGGGGGGGTAGGCACAGATACGCAGTATTTT
TRBV6-5	TRBJ1-6	TRBD1	-	CASSYGQGAGSPLHF	TGTGCCAGCAGTTATGGACAGGGGGCAGGTTCACCCCTCCACTTT
TRBV28	TRBJ1-5	-	-	CASSPNPSRTQHF	TGTGCCAGCAGTCCAAACCCCTCCAGGACCCAGCATTTT
TRBV18	TRBJ1-3	TRBD1	few	CASSLLGTGDGNTIYF	TGTGCCAGCTCACTCCTTGGGACAGGGGACGGAAACACCATATATTTT
TRBV4-1	TRBJ1-4	TRBD1	-	CASSQGGTVNEKLFF	TGCGCCAGCAGCCAAGGCGGGACAGTTAATGAAAAACTGTTTTTT
TRBV6-5	TRBJ2-7	-	-	CASREGQRSSYEQYF	TGTGCCAGCAGGGAGGGGCAGAGGAGCTCCTACGAGCAGTACTTC
TRBV28	TRBJ1-6	-	-	CASSFAGRNNSPLHF	TGTGCCAGCAGTTTCGCAGGGAGGAATAATTCACCCCTCCACTTT
TRBV11-2	TRBJ2-3	-	-	CASSSLGQKQYF	TGTGCCAGCAGCTCCCTCGGACAGAAGCAGTATTTT
TRBV5-5	TRBJ2-5	-	-	CASSSSRPGLSETQYF	TGTGCCAGCAGTTCTTCTAGACCAGGGCTATCGGAGACCCAGTACTTC
TRBV28	TRBJ1-6	TRBD1	-	CASSSGGNSPLHF	TGTGCCAGCAGTTCAGGGGGAAATTCACCCCTCCACTTT
TRBV20-1	TRBJ1-5	-	-	CSASLGGRGKDQPQHF	TGCAGTGCTAGTCTCGGAGGGCGGGGGAAGGATCAGCCCCAGCATTTT
TRBV5-1	TRBJ2-1	TRBD1	few	CASSSLGQGGYNEQFF	TGCGCCAGCAGCTCCCTCGGACAGGGGGGATACAATGAGCAGTTCTTC
TRBV2	TRBJ1-4	-	-	CASSELRNEKLFF	TGTGCCAGCAGTGAATTACGGAATGAAAAACTGTTTTTT
TRBV7-9	TRBJ1-1	-	-	CASSFGRANTEAFF	TGTGCCAGCAGCTTCGGCAGGGCGAACACTGAAGCTTTCTTT
TRBV7-6	TRBJ2-3	TRBD2	-	CASSPSGGVTDTQYF	TGTGCCAGCAGCCCCAGCGGGGGGGTAACAGATACGCAGTATTTT
TRBV7-9	TRBJ2-2	TRBD2	once	CASRRPGLAKHTGELFF	TGTGCCAGCAGGAGGCCGGGACTAGCGAAACACACCGGGGAGCTGTTTTTT
TRBV28	TRBJ2-7	TRBD1	-	CASSLHPGQGIHEQYF	TGTGCCAGCAGTTTACACCCGGGACAGGGAATTCACGAGCAGTACTTC
TRBV5-1	TRBJ2-1	TRBD1	-	CASRGQGADNEQFF	TGCGCCAGCAGGGGACAGGGGGCCGACAATGAGCAGTTCTTC
TRBV6-2/TRBV6-3	TRBJ1-2	-	-	CASSLGGSFYGYTF	TGTGCCAGCAGTTTGGGCGGGTCCTTCTATGGCTACACCTTC